Listed here are 10 T cell receptor beta chains from one sample, sequenced in a study of blood T cell repertoires in COVID-19. This table comes from immunoSEQ multiplex PCR, and its TCRdb copy is limited to in-frame clones, with some not included. The profile shows about 100,000 clones, roughly 87% of them singletons. The sequenced material came from peripheral blood. The receptors stem from a man younger than 45 in a cohort sampled during active COVID-19.

On this clone itself: One base away lies a much larger clone, so this may be a sequencing read error. The chain combines TRBV11-3 with TRBJ2-5, with 8 positions matching TRBD2. This CDR3 spans 16 amino acids. Germline CDR1 SGHNT, CDR2 YENEEA. The junction had 5 bases not matched to a gene; V was cut back by 1 base and J by 1 base. Written as DNA, the CDR3 is TGTGCCAGCAGCTTAGGCACGGGGGGGATCCAAGAGACCCAGTACTTC. It encodes CASSLGTGGIQETQYF.

The genes are TRBV6-5 and TRBJ2-5; TRBD1 agrees at 8 bases. Germline CDR1 is MNHEY and CDR2 is SVGAGI. The CDR3 is 15 amino acids. V lost 5 bases, J lost 2 bases, and 7 bases stayed unmatched. The CDR3 DNA follows: TGTGCCAGCAGTCCGGGGACAGGACAACAAGAGACCCAGTACTTC. Translated: CASSPGTGQQETQYF.

This sequence joins TRBV18 and TRBJ1-2; the D gene is possibly TRBD1 (5 bases). Trimming pared 3 bases from V and 4 bases from J, leaving 15 bases between. Germline assignment: CDR1 KGHSH and CDR2 LQKENI. There are 15 residues in the CDR3. In DNA, the CDR3 is TGTGCCAGCTCACCGGGCCAGTCAAGGGGCTATGGCTACACCTTC. Its protein product is CASSPGQSRGYGYTF.

The chain carries TRBV27 and TRBJ1-2; D is perhaps TRBD1 (5 bases). The ends were cut back, 2 bases at V and 8 bases at J, with 15 bases in the middle. Germline CDR1 and CDR2: MNHEY and SMNVEV (reference sequence). The CDR3 is 14 residues long. CDR3 DNA: TGTGCCAGCAGTTTAAACGGAAGAAAGGGGGGCTACACCTTC. It encodes CASSLNGRKGGYTF.

The chain employs TRBV7-2 and TRBJ1-4; 7 positions agree with TRBD1. The germline gives CDR1 SGHTA, CDR2 FQGNSA. Unmatched junction bases numbered 1, after V lost 3 bases and J lost 3 bases. The CDR3 extends over 14 amino acids. In DNA form, the CDR3 reads TGTGCCAGCAGCTTCAGGGGGGCTAATGAAAAACTGTTTTTT. Translation gives CASSFRGANEKLFF. The entire variable domain, with the rest obtained from reference TRBV7-2 and TRBJ1-4, is as follows: GAGVSQSPSNKVTEKGKDVELRCDPISGHTALYWYRQSLGQGLEFLIYFQGNSAPDKSGLPSDRFSAERTGGSVSTLTIQRTQQEDSAVYLCASSFRGANEKLFFGSGTQLSVL.

This sequence joins TRBV4-1 and TRBJ2-7; D may be TRBD1 (6 bases). CDR3 length: 14 residues. V lost 1 base and J 4 bases, leaving 11 bases between the germline ends. Germline CDR1 MGHRA, CDR2 YSYEKL. The CDR3 DNA reads TGCGCCAGCAGCCAAGTGCAGGGACAATACGAGCAGTACTTC. Translated, it gives CASSQVQGQYEQYF.

The chain couples TRBV5-8 to TRBJ2-7; a possible D gene is TRBD1 (5 bases). The CDR3 is 16 amino acids. Trimming shortened V by 0 bases and J by 0 bases, and 13 bases separated the two germline ends. The germline V gene has CDR1 SGHTS and CDR2 YDEGEE. The DNA of the CDR3 is TGTGCCAGCAGCTTGGATAGGGGATCACCCTCCTACGAGCAGTACTTC. It specifies CASSLDRGSPSYEQYF.

V usage is TRBV29-1 and J usage is TRBJ1-4, with D maybe TRBD1 (6 bases). The CDR3 is 15 amino acids. The germline V gene has CDR1 SQVTM and CDR2 ANQGSEA. V was trimmed by 5 bases and J by 5 bases, leaving 18 bases between them. CDR3 nucleotides: TGCAGCGTTAGCCGGAACAGGGATGGGAATGAAAAACTGTTTTTT. Amino acids: CSVSRNRDGNEKLFF.

The chain combines TRBV6-2 or TRBV6-3 with TRBJ2-3, with 8 bases fitting TRBD2. CDR3 length equals 16 residues. The germline gives CDR1 MNHEY, CDR2 SVGEGT. V was clipped by 6 bases and J by 0 bases; unmatched bases: 8. The CDR3 loop reads CASSPTSDVSTDTQYF. The CDR3, as DNA: TGTGCCAGCAGCCCGACTAGCGACGTGAGCACAGATACGCAGTATTTT.

J is TRBJ2-6 and V is TRBV5-5, with TRBD1 matching over 8 bases. This CDR3 is 17 amino acids long. The ends lost 6 bases at V and 0 bases at J; junction bases unmatched: 8. From germline, CDR1 is SGHKS and CDR2 YYEKEE (reference sequence). CDR3 coding DNA: TGTGCCAGCACAGGGGGCAACTACCGCTCTGGGGCCAACGTCCTGACTTTC. Amino acids: CASTGGNYRSGANVLTF.